The 29 T cell receptor beta chains below were found in one sample sequenced in a study of vaccination and CD4 T cells after COVID-19. For these receptors, no antigen is known. Oncomine TCR Beta short-read sequencing was applied to DNA from cultured CD4+ T cells. TCRdb used MiXCR to reprocess the PCR reads, holding one entry per CDR3 protein. The sample has about 7,600 distinct CDR3 sequences, 66% seen once; the top ten hold 15% to 20%. Treatment denoted: roughly 10-day PBMC culture with coronavirus spike peptide pools or control peptides (ViraFEST assay). Sequencing was performed on cultured CD4+ T cells from blood, taken after SARS-CoV-2 vaccination. These receptors were collected from a human donor with COVID-19.

The V and J genes are TRBV7-8 and TRBJ1-5; TRBD1 matches 7 bases. After removal of 1 base from V and 5 bases from J, the junction contained 5 bases not matched to a gene. CDR3 size: 15 residues. Looked up from germline, CDR1 is SGHVS and CDR2 is FQNEAQ. The CDR3 sequence is CASSLGRTGYQPQHF. The CDR3 nucleotides are TGTGCCAGCAGCTTAGGGCGGACAGGCTATCAGCCCCAGCATTTT.

The chain carries TRBV2 and TRBJ2-7; 9 bases are shared with TRBD1. CDR1 and CDR2 from the germline V gene are SNHLY and FYNNEI. The CDR3 contains 12 residues. After removal of 5 bases from V and 13 bases from J, the junction contained 9 bases not matched to a gene. CDR3 region: CASSPDGQGIYF. CDR3 DNA sequence: TGTGCCAGCAGTCCCGACGGACAGGGGATTTACTTC. Supplemented by reference TRBV2 and TRBJ2-7, the full variable domain reads EPEVTQTPSHQVTQMGQEVILRCVPISNHLYFYWYRQILGQKVEFLVSFYNNEISEKSEIFDDQFSVERPDGSNFTLKIRSTKLEDSAMYFCASSPDGQGIYFGPGTRLTVT.

This clonotype was found a few times. The V gene is TRBV7-9, the J gene TRBJ1-1; perhaps TRBD1 as D (6 bases). CDR3 length equals 16 residues. Germline assignment: CDR1 SEHNR and CDR2 FQNEAQ (reference sequence). Trimming took 3 bases from V and 4 from J, leaving 18 bases between them. The DNA for the CDR3 is TGTGCCAGCAGCTTCCTCTCAACAGGGACGGGCACTGAAGCTTTCTTT. Translating it yields CASSFLSTGTGTEAFF.

The V call is TRBV7-6, the J call TRBJ2-1; 8 positions match TRBD2. This CDR3 is built from 16 residues. Germline V gene lookup returns CDR1 SGHVS and CDR2 FNYEAQ. Trimming removed 4 bases from V and 6 bases from J; junction bases left unmatched: 11. CDR3 amino acids: CASSSPDGGAFNEQFF. CDR3 in DNA: TGTGCCAGCAGCTCCCCCGACGGGGGGGCCTTCAATGAGCAGTTCTTC.

The V and J genes are TRBV28 and TRBJ2-1; 8 nucleotides agree with TRBD2. The CDR3 has 14 residues. Germline V CDR1 and CDR2: MDHEN, SYDVKM. The junction had 13 bases not matched to a gene; V was cut back by 8 bases and J by 10 bases. CDR3 coding DNA: TGTGCCAGCCGAAGCGGGGGCGCGAGGCAGGAGCAGTTCTTC. Translated, it gives CASRSGGARQEQFF.

V and J are TRBV19 and TRBJ2-7; no reliable D call. Trimming took 1 base from V and 3 from J, leaving 7 bases between them. CDR1 is LNHDA, CDR2 SQIVND, per germline (reference sequence). CDR3 length: 13 amino acids. In nucleotides, the CDR3 is TGTGCCAGTAGTATAGGGCCGGTCTACGAGCAGTACTTC. Amino acid sequence: CASSIGPVYEQYF. Filled out from reference TRBV19 and TRBJ2-7, the complete variable domain reads DGGITQSPKYLFRKEGQNVTLSCEQNLNHDAMYWYRQDPGQGLRLIYYSQIVNDFQKGDIAEGYSVSREKKESFPLTVTSAQKNPTAFYLCASSIGPVYEQYFGPGTRLTVT.

The rearrangement joins TRBV30 to TRBJ1-2; tentative D call: TRBD1 (6 bases). The CDR3 totals 13 residues. Between the trimmed V and J ends, which lost 3 bases and 2 bases, there was a span of 10 bases. Germline CDR1 reads GTSNPN; CDR2 reads SVGIG (reference sequence). The CDR3 region is CAWRAGHNYGYTF. In DNA form, the CDR3 reads TGTGCCTGGAGGGCGGGACACAACTATGGCTACACCTTC.

There are a few counts of this clonotype. The CDR3 DNA reads as TGTGCCAGTAGTATAGAAAGTGGGAACACTGAAGCTTTCTTT. Its protein is CASSIESGNTEAFF. The genes are TRBV19 and TRBJ1-1; no definite D call. Germline V CDR1 and CDR2: LNHDA, SQIVND (reference sequence). This CDR3 region has 14 residues. The V end lost 0 bases, the J end lost 1 base, and 6 bases lay between the germline ends. Looking up the rest from reference TRBV19 and TRBJ1-1 gives the full variable domain: DGGITQSPKYLFRKEGQNVTLSCEQNLNHDAMYWYRQDPGQGLRLIYYSQIVNDFQKGDIAEGYSVSREKKESFPLTVTSAQKNPTAFYLCASSIESGNTEAFFGQGTRLTVV.

The chain combines TRBV6-1 with TRBJ1-2; 7 nucleotides line up with TRBD1. With V trimmed by 3 bases and J by 8 bases, 9 bases remained unmatched. Germline V gene data show CDR1 as MNHNS and CDR2 as SASEGT. The CDR3 consists of 14 residues. The CDR3 loop reads CASSDRGQGGGYTF. For the CDR3, the DNA is TGTGCCAGCAGTGATCGTGGTCAGGGGGGAGGCTACACCTTC.

The CDR3 coding sequence is TGTGCCAGCAGCCCCCAGGGGGGCGGGAACCAAGAGACCCAGTACTTC. Its protein product is CASSPQGGGNQETQYF. The V call is TRBV7-6, the J call TRBJ2-5; possibly TRBD1 for D (7 bases). Germline V gene data show CDR1 as SGHVS and CDR2 as FNYEAQ. The CDR3 runs to 16 residues. Trimming pared 5 bases from V and 0 bases from J, leaving 16 bases between.

Only a few counts were recorded for this clonotype. V is TRBV7-2 and J is TRBJ1-5, with 7 bases aligning to TRBD1. The CDR3 is 20 amino acids. V gave up 3 bases and J gave up 0 bases; unmatched junction bases: 17. The germline V gene encodes CDR1 SGHTA and CDR2 FQGNSA. For the CDR3, the DNA is TGTGCCAGCAGCTTGCGACAGGGACTGTGGGACAAAAATAGCAATCAGCCCCAGCATTTT. It yields the protein CASSLRQGLWDKNSNQPQHF.

The J gene is TRBJ1-1, the V gene TRBV19, with D perhaps matching TRBD1 (5 bases). This CDR3 spans 13 amino acids. CDR1 is LNHDA, CDR2 SQIVND, per germline (reference sequence). V shed 3 bases and J shed 6 bases, with 11 bases lying between them. CDR3 bases: TGTGCCAGTAGTATTATGGCAGGGTCTGAAGCTTTCTTT. Amino acid sequence: CASSIMAGSEAFF. Filled out from reference TRBV19 and TRBJ1-1, the complete variable domain reads DGGITQSPKYLFRKEGQNVTLSCEQNLNHDAMYWYRQDPGQGLRLIYYSQIVNDFQKGDIAEGYSVSREKKESFPLTVTSAQKNPTAFYLCASSIMAGSEAFFGQGTRLTVV.

This clonotype was counted only a few times. V gene TRBV28 combines with J gene TRBJ1-1; possibly TRBD1 for D (5 bases). Germline values: CDR1 MDHEN, CDR2 SYDVKM. The V end was cut by 7 bases, the J end by 2 bases, with 14 bases between. This CDR3 is built from 14 residues. The CDR3 sequence: CASKLGTPNTEAFF. The CDR3 DNA is TGTGCCAGCAAACTCGGGACCCCAAACACTGAAGCTTTCTTT. The full variable domain, with the rest looked up from reference TRBV28 and TRBJ1-1, is DVKVTQSSRYLVKRTGEKVFLECVQDMDHENMFWYRQDPGLGLRLIYFSYDVKMKEKGDIPEGYSVSREKKERFSLILESASTNQTSMYLCASKLGTPNTEAFFGQGTRLTVV.

This clonotype has only a few counts. The chain has TRBV20-1 and TRBJ1-4, with TRBD1 identical over 7 bases. J lost 6 bases, V lost 6 bases, and 10 bases had no gene match. Germline-derived CDR1 and CDR2 are DFQATT and SNEGSKA (reference sequence). This CDR3 region has 14 residues. The CDR3 is CSAFQGGGDEKLFF. CDR3 coding DNA: TGCAGTGCCTTTCAGGGGGGAGGGGATGAAAAACTGTTTTTT.

The chain has TRBV6-1 and TRBJ1-2, with 8 bases matching TRBD1. Germline-derived CDR1 and CDR2 are MNHNS and SASEGT. Germline trimming cut 6 bases from V and 2 bases from J; bases unmatched to any gene: 5. The CDR3 loop spans 14 amino acids. CDR3 bases: TGTGCCAGCAGACTCGGGACAGGAAACTATGGCTACACCTTC. It is translated as CASRLGTGNYGYTF.

The chain links TRBV20-1 to TRBJ1-1; D possibly corresponds to TRBD1 (6 bases). V lost 0 bases to trimming and J lost 1 base, with 24 bases between them. The CDR3 covers 19 residues. Germline CDR1 reads DFQATT; CDR2 reads SNEGSKA (reference sequence). The CDR3 loop is CSARETFTRGISGNTEAFF. CDR3 in DNA: TGCAGTGCTAGAGAGACTTTTACCAGGGGAATCTCTGGGAACACTGAAGCTTTCTTT.

This clonotype has only one observation. V is TRBV6-1 and J is TRBJ1-2, with D possibly being TRBD1 (5 bases). CDR1 and CDR2 (germline): MNHNS, SASEGT. The CDR3 runs 14 residues. Trimming removed 6 bases at V and 3 bases at J, with 14 bases between. The CDR3 region has the DNA TGTGCCAGCAGGCGGACGGGACTGGACTATGGCTACACCTTC. It is translated as CASRRTGLDYGYTF.

The CDR3 nucleotides read TGTGCCAGCAGCTTAGTAGGGGACAGCAATCAGCCCCAGCATTTT. Amino acids: CASSLVGDSNQPQHF. The V gene is TRBV7-8, the J gene TRBJ1-5; D might be TRBD1 (5 bases). CDR1 and CDR2 (germline): SGHVS, FQNEAQ. The CDR3 is 15 residues long. The germline V and J ends were trimmed by 1 base and 1 base, with 8 bases remaining between them.

This clonotype was detected a few times. The chain carries TRBV20-1 and TRBJ1-6, with D hard to call. The CDR3 has 14 residues. Trimming pared 0 bases from V and 10 bases from J, leaving 13 bases between. CDR1 and CDR2 from the germline V gene are DFQATT and SNEGSKA (reference sequence). DNA for the CDR3: TGCAGTGCTAGAGATTGGCCGGAAGGATCACCCCTCCACTTT. The encoded protein is CSARDWPEGSPLHF.

The rearrangement uses TRBV10-2 and TRBJ1-1; 7 nucleotides match TRBD1. Germline lookup yields CDR1 WSHSY and CDR2 SAAADI. The CDR3 has 13 amino acids. V dropped 11 bases and J dropped 6; count of bases not matched to a gene: 12. CDR3: CASKPTGWPEAFF. The CDR3 nucleotides are TGCGCCTCAAAACCGACAGGGTGGCCTGAAGCTTTCTTT.

In its sample, this clonotype was seen a few times. This chain connects TRBV7-2 to TRBJ1-5, with TRBD1 identical over 8 bases. CDR1 and CDR2 from the germline V gene are SGHTA and FQGNSA. With 4 bases clipped from V and 5 bases from J, the junction kept 4 bases outside the gene matches. The CDR3 consists of 14 residues. The CDR3 DNA reads as TGTGCCAGCAGCTCCCAGGGGGCTTATCAGCCCCAGCATTTT. Its protein product is CASSSQGAYQPQHF.

J is TRBJ2-5 and V is TRBV10-3, with D unclear. V was clipped by 4 bases and J by 2 bases, with 5 bases between them. Germline V CDR1 and CDR2: ENHRY, SYGVKD. The CDR3 contains 12 residues. The CDR3 DNA follows: TGTGCCATCAGTGGCCAGCAAGAGACCCAGTACTTC. Residues: CAISGQQETQYF.

The V gene is TRBV20-1, the J gene TRBJ2-1; 10 positions agree with TRBD2. Looked up from germline, CDR1 is DFQATT and CDR2 is SNEGSKA (reference sequence). V was clipped by 1 base and J by 7 bases; unmatched bases: 10. This CDR3 region has 16 residues. CDR3 coding DNA: TGCAGTGCTAGAGCTCTAAGCGGGGGGGCTCTAAATGAGCAGTTCTTC. Its translation: CSARALSGGALNEQFF.

The genes are TRBV6-1 and TRBJ2-1; D gene unclear. Trimming shortened V by 1 base and J by 4 bases, and 2 bases separated the two germline ends. Germline V gene data show CDR1 as MNHNS and CDR2 as SASEGT. This CDR3 has 12 residues. The CDR3 is CASSEGYNEQFF. The CDR3 DNA sequence: TGTGCCAGCAGTGAAGGGTACAATGAGCAGTTCTTC.

This clonotype is labeled medium-sized. V is TRBV6-4 and J is TRBJ1-2; D is uncertain. The germline CDR1 and CDR2 sequences are MRHNA and SNTAGT. This CDR3 is built from 12 residues. The V end was cut by 6 bases, the J end by 7 bases, with 12 bases between. CDR3 nucleotides: TGTGCCAGCAGACAAGGAAGCTTTGGCTACACCTTC. Translated: CASRQGSFGYTF.

This clonotype was counted a few times. The rearrangement joins TRBV7-2 to TRBJ2-2, with 7 bases lining up with TRBD1. The CDR3 spans 15 residues. Germline lookup yields CDR1 SGHTA and CDR2 FQGNSA. Trimming cost V 1 base and J 6 bases; bases outside gene matches: 5. Here the CDR3 reads CASSLEGARAGELFF. The CDR3 DNA follows: TGTGCCAGCAGCTTAGAGGGGGCGAGGGCCGGGGAGCTGTTTTTT. Using reference TRBV7-2 and TRBJ2-2 for the parts outside the CDR3, the full variable domain is GAGVSQSPSNKVTEKGKDVELRCDPISGHTALYWYRQSLGQGLEFLIYFQGNSAPDKSGLPSDRFSAERTGGSVSTLTIQRTQQEDSAVYLCASSLEGARAGELFFGEGSRLTVL.

The rearrangement uses TRBV20-1 and TRBJ2-1, with a possible D match to TRBD2 (7 bases). The CDR3 totals 15 residues. V lost 3 bases and J 4 bases, leaving 16 bases between the germline ends. The germline CDR1 and CDR2 sequences are DFQATT and SNEGSKA (reference sequence). The CDR3 DNA sequence: TGCAGTGCTAGCTTAACCGGGGGGCGGTACAATGAGCAGTTCTTC. It encodes CSASLTGGRYNEQFF.

This clonotype has only a few counts. The chain couples TRBV6-1 to TRBJ1-2; a weak D match, TRBD1 (5 bases). From germline, CDR1 is MNHNS and CDR2 SASEGT. The CDR3 spans 12 residues. V was clipped by 6 bases and J by 1 base, with 6 bases between them. The CDR3 here is CASRTVNYGYTF. The CDR3 DNA sequence: TGTGCCAGCAGGACAGTTAACTATGGCTACACCTTC.

In this sample, this clonotype turned up a few times. V gene TRBV20-1 combines with J gene TRBJ1-2; no clear D. Germline values: CDR1 DFQATT, CDR2 SNEGSKA (reference sequence). The V end was cut by 3 bases, the J end by 5 bases, with 7 bases between. This CDR3 has 11 residues. The CDR3 spells CSASVGYGYTF. CDR3 in DNA: TGCAGTGCTAGCGTTGGGTATGGCTACACCTTC.